These 12 T cell receptor beta chains were sequenced from one sample in a study of blood T cell repertoires in COVID-19. Assay used: immunoSEQ multiplex PCR; TCRdb lists only in-frame clones, some missing. Of 28,000 or so clones detected, approximately 87% appear once; the ten largest clones hold approximately 7.6%. The sample taken for sequencing was peripheral blood. These receptors were taken from a human donor in a cohort sampled during active COVID-19.

V is TRBV6-5 and J is TRBJ2-5, with D possibly TRBD2 on 5 matching bases. Per germline, CDR1 MNHEY and CDR2 SVGAGI. This CDR3 spans 13 amino acids. The V gene lost 6 bases and the J gene lost 3 bases, with 11 bases spanning the gap. CDR3 in DNA: TGTGCCAGCAGCGACTGGGGAGAAGAGACCCAGTACTTC. This codes for CASSDWGEETQYF.

The chain links TRBV6-5 to TRBJ2-5; 12 bases line up with TRBD2. This CDR3 contains 15 residues. The germline V gene encodes CDR1 MNHEY and CDR2 SVGAGI. The V and J ends lost 6 bases and 2 bases, in that order; junction bases with no gene match: 4. This CDR3 reads CASRLGTSGQETQYF. The CDR3 DNA sequence: TGTGCCAGCAGGCTCGGGACTAGCGGGCAAGAGACCCAGTACTTC.

The J gene is TRBJ2-1, the V gene TRBV7-2; D gene uncertain. Germline V gene sequence: CDR1 SGHTA, CDR2 FQGNSA. The CDR3 is made up of 13 amino acids. Between the trimmed V and J ends, which lost 5 bases and 2 bases, there was a span of 7 bases. The CDR3 DNA follows: TGTGCCAGCAGCCTACGAGCCTACAATGAGCAGTTCTTC. This codes for CASSLRAYNEQFF.

The rearrangement links TRBV9 to TRBJ1-6, with D maybe TRBD1 (5 bases). The CDR3 extends over 15 amino acids. The V gene's germline CDR1 is SGDLS and CDR2 YYNGEE. The germline V and J ends were trimmed by 4 bases and 7 bases, with 15 bases remaining between them. The CDR3 region is CASSSFGGLNSPLHF. The CDR3 DNA follows: TGTGCCAGCAGCTCTTTTGGGGGGTTAAATTCACCCCTCCACTTT. The whole variable domain, filled in from reference TRBV9 and TRBJ1-6, reads DSGVTQTPKHLITATGQRVTLRCSPRSGDLSVYWYQQSLDQGLQFLIQYYNGEERAKGNILERFSAQQFPDLHSELNLSSLELGDSALYFCASSSFGGLNSPLHFGNGTRLTVT.

This clone appeared a single time. The rearrangement uses TRBV11-3 and TRBJ1-1; TRBD1 matches 10 bases. Per the germline V gene, CDR1 is SGHNT and CDR2 is YENEEA. CDR3 length: 16 amino acids. J lost 1 base, V lost 5 bases, and 7 bases had no gene match. The CDR3 DNA reads TGTGCCAGCAGCCATACTGGGACAGGGGAGAACACTGAAGCTTTCTTT. Amino acids: CASSHTGTGENTEAFF. Complete variable domain (other parts from reference TRBV11-3 and TRBJ1-1): EAGVVQSPRYKIIEKKQPVAFWCNPISGHNTLYWYLQNLGQGPELLIRYENEEAVDDSQLPKDRFSAERLKGVDSTLKIQPAELGDSAVYLCASSHTGTGENTEAFFGQGTRLTVV.

The count of this clone is one. The V gene is TRBV10-3, the J gene TRBJ2-2, with D hard to call. V was shortened by 7 bases and J by 2 bases, with 11 bases between the two germline ends. Germline-derived CDR1 and CDR2 are ENHRY and SYGVKD. The CDR3 contains 14 residues. The DNA of the CDR3 is TGTGCCATCAAATTGGGCCCAAACACCGGGGAGCTGTTTTTT. Its protein product is CAIKLGPNTGELFF.

With respect to this clone: At one end, the junction sequence differs from germline, possibly due to a read error. The chain couples TRBV5-1 to TRBJ2-7, with D perhaps TRBD1 (6 bases). The CDR3 runs 13 residues. Germline V lookup: CDR1 SGHRS, CDR2 YFSETQ. The CDR3 DNA reads as TGCGCCACCAGCCCCCGCAGGGGAGACGAGCAGTACTTC. Protein: CATSPRRGDEQYF. The variable domain in full, with the rest retrieved from reference TRBV5-1 and TRBJ2-7, is KAGVTQTPRYLIKTRGQQVTLSCSPISGHRSVSWYQQTPGQGLQFLFEYFSETQRNKGNFPGRFSGRQFSNSRSEMNVSTLELGDSALYLCATSPRRGDEQYFGPGTRLTVT.

This clone was detected only once. The rearrangement joins TRBV6-1 to TRBJ1-2; weak D call: TRBD1 (6 bases). Per the germline V gene, CDR1 is MNHNS and CDR2 is SASEGT. Trimming stripped 3 bases from V and 8 bases from J, with 16 bases between. The CDR3 length is 14 residues. The CDR3 sequence is CASSEGGQWKGYTF. DNA for the CDR3: TGTGCCAGCAGTGAGGGGGGGCAATGGAAAGGCTACACCTTC.

The genes are TRBV24-1 and TRBJ2-1, with a possible D match to TRBD1 (6 bases). This CDR3 has 16 residues. V was shortened by 9 bases and J by 7 bases, with 24 bases between the two germline ends. Looked up from germline, CDR1 is KGHDR and CDR2 is SFDVKD. For the CDR3, the DNA is TGTGCCACCCCGCAGACGTGTGGGGGCGCCTTAAATGAGCAGTTCTTC. Protein: CATPQTCGGALNEQFF.

The chain uses TRBV19 and TRBJ2-2; TRBD1 aligns across 7 bases. The CDR3 consists of 14 residues. Germline V gives CDR1 LNHDA, CDR2 SQIVND (reference sequence). J was trimmed by 5 bases and V by 0 bases; bases with no gene match: 0. The chain's CDR3 is CASSIDRGTGELFF. CDR3 DNA sequence: TGTGCCAGTAGTATAGACAGGGGGACCGGGGAGCTGTTTTTT.

A few counts support this clone. The chain uses TRBV2 and TRBJ1-6; weak D call: TRBD1 (6 bases). The V end was cut by 6 bases, the J end by 3 bases, with 12 bases between. The CDR3 totals 15 residues. The germline CDR1 and CDR2 sequences are SNHLY and FYNNEI. CDR3 region: CASRATGNYNSPLHF. For the CDR3, the DNA is TGTGCCAGCAGAGCCACAGGGAACTATAATTCACCCCTCCACTTT.

The chain links TRBV10-2 to TRBJ2-3; D remains ambiguous. Trimming shortened V by 3 bases and J by 2 bases, and 9 bases separated the two germline ends. Germline V CDR1 and CDR2: WSHSY, SAAADI. The CDR3 has 14 amino acids. CDR3 residues: CASSDVKFTDTQYF. The CDR3 DNA sequence: TGCGCCAGCAGTGATGTTAAATTCACAGATACGCAGTATTTT.